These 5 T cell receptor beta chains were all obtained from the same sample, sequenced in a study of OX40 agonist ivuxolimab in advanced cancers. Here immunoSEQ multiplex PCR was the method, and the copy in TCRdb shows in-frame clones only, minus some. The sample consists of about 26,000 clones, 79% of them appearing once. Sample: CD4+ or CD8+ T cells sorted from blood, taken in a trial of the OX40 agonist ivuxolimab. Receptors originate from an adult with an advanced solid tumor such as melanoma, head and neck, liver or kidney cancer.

The CDR3 sequence: CASSEFVTGDTGELFF. The CDR3 DNA reads as TGTGCCAGCAGTGAATTTGTGACAGGGGACACCGGGGAGCTGTTTTTT. The gene calls are TRBV6-1 and TRBJ2-2, with 8 positions matching TRBD1. Germline lookup yields CDR1 MNHNS and CDR2 SASEGT. V dropped 2 bases and J dropped 3; count of bases not matched to a gene: 5. This CDR3 is 16 amino acids long.

CDR3 sequence (DNA): TGTGCCAGCAGCGGTAGCGGAATTCAAGAGACCCAGTACTTC. It specifies CASSGSGIQETQYF. V usage is TRBV9 and J usage is TRBJ2-5; weak D call: TRBD2 (6 bases). Trimming pared 3 bases from V and 2 bases from J, leaving 11 bases between. Germline CDR1 SGDLS, CDR2 YYNGEE. The CDR3 runs to 14 residues.

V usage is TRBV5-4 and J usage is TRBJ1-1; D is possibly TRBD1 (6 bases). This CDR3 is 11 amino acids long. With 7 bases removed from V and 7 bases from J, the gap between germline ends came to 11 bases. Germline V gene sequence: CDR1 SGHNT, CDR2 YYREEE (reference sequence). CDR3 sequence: CASSTGIEAFF. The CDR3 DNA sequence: TGTGCCAGCTCAACAGGGATTGAAGCTTTCTTT.

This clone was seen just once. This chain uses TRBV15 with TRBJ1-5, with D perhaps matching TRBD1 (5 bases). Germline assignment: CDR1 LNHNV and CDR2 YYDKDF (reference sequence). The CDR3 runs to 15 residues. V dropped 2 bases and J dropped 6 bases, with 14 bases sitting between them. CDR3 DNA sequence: TGTGCCACCAGCAGAACCAGGGTAGTGGTTCAGCCCCAGCATTTT. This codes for CATSRTRVVVQPQHF.

The CDR3 sequence: CASSPTGAEGQYF. The CDR3 DNA reads as TGTGCCAGCAGCCCTACGGGAGCAGAGGGGCAGTACTTC. This chain links TRBV7-9 with TRBJ2-7; D is possibly TRBD2 (6 bases). V lost 5 bases and J 9 bases, leaving 17 bases between the germline ends. Germline V CDR1 and CDR2: SEHNR, FQNEAQ (reference sequence). The CDR3 runs to 13 residues.